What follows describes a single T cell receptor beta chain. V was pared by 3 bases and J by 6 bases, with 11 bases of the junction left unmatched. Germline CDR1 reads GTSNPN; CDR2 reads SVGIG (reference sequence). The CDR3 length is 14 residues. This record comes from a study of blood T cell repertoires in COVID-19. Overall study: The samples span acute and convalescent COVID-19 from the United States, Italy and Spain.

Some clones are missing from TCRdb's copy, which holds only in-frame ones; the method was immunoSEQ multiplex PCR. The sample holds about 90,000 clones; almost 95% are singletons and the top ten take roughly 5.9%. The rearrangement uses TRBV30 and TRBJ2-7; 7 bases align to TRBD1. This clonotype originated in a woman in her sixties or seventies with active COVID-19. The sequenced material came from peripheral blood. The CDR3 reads CAWSQGVTLGEQYF. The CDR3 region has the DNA TGTGCCTGGAGCCAGGGGGTTACCCTGGGCGAGCAGTACTTC.